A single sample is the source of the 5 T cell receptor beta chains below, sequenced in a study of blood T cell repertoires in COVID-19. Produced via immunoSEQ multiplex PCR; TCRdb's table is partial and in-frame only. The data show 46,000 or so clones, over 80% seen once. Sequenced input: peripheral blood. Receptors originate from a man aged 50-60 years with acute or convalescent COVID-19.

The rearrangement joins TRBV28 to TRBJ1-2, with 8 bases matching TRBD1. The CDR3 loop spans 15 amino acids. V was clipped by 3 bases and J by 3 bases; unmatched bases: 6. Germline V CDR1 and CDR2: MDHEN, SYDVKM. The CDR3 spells CASSLVRGLHYGYTF. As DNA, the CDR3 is TGTGCCAGCAGTTTGGTCAGGGGGCTGCACTATGGCTACACCTTC.

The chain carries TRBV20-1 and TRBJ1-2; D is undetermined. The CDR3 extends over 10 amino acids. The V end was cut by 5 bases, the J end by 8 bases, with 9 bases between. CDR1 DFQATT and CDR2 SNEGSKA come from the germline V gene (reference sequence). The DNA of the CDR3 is TGCAGTGCTCCTTCCGGGGGCTACACCTTC. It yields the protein CSAPSGGYTF.

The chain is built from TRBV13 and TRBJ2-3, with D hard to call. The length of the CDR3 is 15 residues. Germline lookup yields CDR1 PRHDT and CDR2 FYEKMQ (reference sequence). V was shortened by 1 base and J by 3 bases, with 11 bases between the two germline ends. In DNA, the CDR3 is TGTGCCAGCAGCTTAGTGTCTAGTTTGACAGATACGCAGTATTTT. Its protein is CASSLVSSLTDTQYF.

The CDR3 loop is CASSFRSSGDEQFF. CDR3 in DNA: TGTGCCAGCAGCTTTCGTAGCTCTGGCGATGAGCAGTTCTTC. V is TRBV7-3 and J is TRBJ2-1, with unresolved D. Germline CDR1 and CDR2: SGHTA and FQGTGA. The ends were cut back, 3 bases at V and 8 bases at J, with 14 bases in the middle. This CDR3 comprises 14 residues.

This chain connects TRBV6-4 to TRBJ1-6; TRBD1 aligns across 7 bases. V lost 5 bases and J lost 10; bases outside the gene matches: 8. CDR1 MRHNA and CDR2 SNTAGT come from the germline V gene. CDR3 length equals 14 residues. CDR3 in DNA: TGTGCCAGCAGTCCAGGACAGGCTAAATCACCCCTCCACTTT. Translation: CASSPGQAKSPLHF.